This passage covers 23 T cell receptor beta chains from one sample sequenced in a study of T cells in Graves' hyperthyroidism and ophthalmopathy. Template material for amplifying TCR beta CDR3 regions consisted of RNA transcripts. Primed by the HTBI set, a first-round RT-PCR was run on the TCR CDR3. Using its own MiXCR run on the multiplex PCR reads, TCRdb lists one record per CDR3 protein. This sample has about 270,000 distinct CDR3 sequences, with around 20% found just once. The sequencing sample was made of blood. The origin of the receptors is a man younger than 45 with Graves' ophthalmopathy.

V and J are TRBV20-1 and TRBJ1-2; a weak D match, TRBD1 (5 bases). The CDR3 covers 13 residues. CDR1 and CDR2 (germline): DFQATT, SNEGSKA (reference sequence). The V end lost 0 bases, the J end lost 4 bases, and 9 bases lay between the germline ends. Here the CDR3 reads CSARDQGGYGYTF. The CDR3 region has the DNA TGCAGTGCTAGAGATCAGGGCGGCTATGGCTACACCTTC.

The chain uses TRBV14 and TRBJ2-1, with TRBD2 identical over 16 bases. Trimming removed 4 bases from V and 8 bases from J; junction bases left unmatched: 2. The CDR3 has 15 amino acids. The V gene's germline CDR1 is SGHDN and CDR2 FVKESK. Written as DNA, the CDR3 is TGTGCCAGCAGCCTGGGGACTAGCGGGAGGGATGAGCAGTTCTTC. Residues: CASSLGTSGRDEQFF.

The chain links TRBV7-8 to TRBJ1-5; D possibly corresponds to TRBD1 (5 bases). The CDR3 is 17 amino acids. Germline V gives CDR1 SGHVS, CDR2 FQNEAQ. The V gene lost 4 bases and the J gene lost 6 bases, with 22 bases spanning the gap. CDR3 nucleotide sequence: TGTGCCAGCAGCTCGCTCGGAGGGGAGTTGCGTATTCAGCCCCAGCATTTT. It codes for CASSSLGGELRIQPQHF.

This clonotype was observed at least ten times. V gene TRBV5-1 combines with J gene TRBJ2-1, with TRBD1 identical over 7 bases. V lost 2 bases to trimming and J lost 8 bases; unmatched junction nucleotides: 4. The germline V gene encodes CDR1 SGHRS and CDR2 YFSETQ. This CDR3 region has 13 residues. CDR3 sequence: CASSLRGGYEQFF. CDR3 DNA sequence: TGCGCCAGCAGCTTAAGAGGGGGCTATGAGCAGTTCTTC.

In its sample, this clonotype was seen many times. The chain recombines TRBV6-1 with TRBJ1-3; 9 nucleotides align to TRBD1. Trimming removed 5 bases from V and 3 bases from J; junction bases left unmatched: 2. The CDR3 runs 14 residues. Germline CDR1 reads MNHNS; CDR2 reads SASEGT. DNA of the CDR3: TGTGCCAGCAGTCAGGGACAGGGTGGAAACACCATATATTTT. As protein: CASSQGQGGNTIYF.

CDR3 in amino acids: CASSLGTINQPQHF. The CDR3 bases are TGTGCCAGCAGTTTAGGGACCATCAATCAGCCCCAGCATTTT. The V and J genes are TRBV12-3 or TRBV12-4 and TRBJ1-5; D uncertain. This CDR3 contains 14 residues. The germline V and J ends were trimmed by 1 base and 3 bases, with 7 bases remaining between them.

There are a few counts of this clonotype. This chain joins TRBV30 and TRBJ2-3, with 11 bases lining up with TRBD2. Unmatched junction bases numbered 3, after V lost 7 bases and J lost 3 bases. The CDR3 sequence is 13 residues long. CDR1 is GTSNPN and CDR2 is SVGIG in the germline V gene (reference sequence). CDR3 nucleotides: TGTGCCTTTAGCGGGAGGGCGACAGATACGCAGTATTTT. As protein: CAFSGRATDTQYF.

A few counts support this clonotype. The rearrangement joins TRBV6-1 to TRBJ2-7; D unclear. Trimming removed 5 bases from V and 6 bases from J, with 14 bases in between. Germline CDR1 MNHNS, CDR2 SASEGT. The CDR3 runs 13 residues. As DNA, the CDR3 is TGTGCCAGCAGTAAGACAACGAAATCCGAGCAGTACTTC. This gives the protein CASSKTTKSEQYF.

The J gene is TRBJ1-2, the V gene TRBV12-3 or TRBV12-4, with a possible D match to TRBD1 (5 bases). The germline V and J ends were trimmed by 3 bases and 8 bases, with 19 bases remaining between them. CDR3 size: 15 residues. The CDR3 is CASSFGTGPRWGYTF. The CDR3 bases are TGTGCCAGCAGTTTCGGAACGGGACCGAGGTGGGGCTACACCTTC.

This clonotype appeared many times. V usage is TRBV2 and J usage is TRBJ2-3; D may be TRBD1 (6 bases). Germline lookup yields CDR1 SNHLY and CDR2 FYNNEI. V was trimmed by 6 bases and J by 6 bases, leaving 16 bases between them. The CDR3 contains 14 residues. CDR3 bases: TGTGCCAGCAGGATGGGGGCAAGGGCGGATACGCAGTATTTT. Its translation: CASRMGARADTQYF.

For this clonotype: A much bigger clone sits one base away, suggesting this may be a read error. The V and J genes are TRBV11-3 and TRBJ2-1, with 8 bases matching TRBD2. The CDR3 runs to 16 residues. Germline loops: CDR1 SGHNT, CDR2 YENEEA. The DNA for the CDR3 is TGTGCCAGCAGCTTAGATGGCGGGGGGCTGTACAATGGGCAGTTCTTC. The encoded protein is CASSLDGGGLYNGQFF.

The chain couples TRBV7-9 to TRBJ2-4, with a tentative D call TRBD1 (5 bases). The germline V gene encodes CDR1 SEHNR and CDR2 FQNEAQ (reference sequence). This CDR3 has 15 amino acids. V dropped 4 bases and J dropped 0 bases, with 10 bases sitting between them. CDR3 sequence reads: CASSSPDRAKNIQYF. The CDR3 region has the DNA TGTGCCAGCAGCTCCCCCGACAGAGCCAAAAACATTCAGTACTTC.

The V gene is TRBV5-6, the J gene TRBJ1-1; D gene uncertain. From germline, CDR1 is SGHDT and CDR2 YYEEEE. V gave up 4 bases and J gave up 11 bases, with 15 bases separating them. This CDR3 is 12 amino acids long. The CDR3 sequence: CASSPRTEGAFF. In nucleotides, the CDR3 is TGTGCCAGCAGCCCCAGGACGGAGGGTGCTTTCTTT. The full variable domain, with the rest looked up from reference TRBV5-6 and TRBJ1-1, is DAGVTQSPTHLIKTRGQQVTLRCSPKSGHDTVSWYQQALGQGPQFIFQYYEEEERQRGNFPDRFSGHQFPNYSSELNVNALLLGDSALYLCASSPRTEGAFFGQGTRLTVV.

There are many counts of this clonotype. This chain connects TRBV5-1 to TRBJ2-1; D is unclear. This CDR3 region has 12 residues. From germline, CDR1 is SGHRS and CDR2 YFSETQ. The V gene lost 1 base and the J gene lost 6 bases, with 5 bases spanning the gap. CDR3 coding DNA: TGCGCCAGCAGCTTGAACAGCAATGAGCAGTTCTTC. It translates to CASSLNSNEQFF.

This clonotype has a count of ten or more. This chain links TRBV19 with TRBJ1-1, with 7 bases fitting TRBD1. Trimming at V came to 7 bases and at J to 3 bases, leaving 11 bases not matched to a gene. The CDR3 is 15 amino acids. Germline lookup yields CDR1 LNHDA and CDR2 SQIVND (reference sequence). DNA for the CDR3: TGTGCCAGTAAAGCCGACAGGGACTGGGACACTGAAGCTTTCTTT. Translating gives CASKADRDWDTEAFF.

V gene TRBV20-1 combines with J gene TRBJ2-7; 8 bases match TRBD2. Germline-derived CDR1 and CDR2 are DFQATT and SNEGSKA (reference sequence). The CDR3 consists of 14 residues. V dropped 3 bases and J dropped 4; count of bases not matched to a gene: 8. In nucleotides, the CDR3 is TGCAGTGCTAGTCGCCCGGGAGGGCCTTACGAGCAGTACTTC. This codes for CSASRPGGPYEQYF.

This chain connects TRBV28 to TRBJ2-3; 16 nucleotides align to TRBD2. The CDR3 length is 19 residues. The J segment lost 5 bases and the V segment lost 4 bases, leaving 12 bases of the junction unmatched. Germline CDR1 is MDHEN and CDR2 is SYDVKM. The CDR3 DNA is TGTGCCAGCAGTTCATCCGGGACTAGCGGGAGGGCTGGGTTAGATACGCAGTATTTT. It translates to CASSSSGTSGRAGLDTQYF.

V usage is TRBV24-1 and J usage is TRBJ2-3; 10 bases map to TRBD2. The CDR3 totals 16 residues. Per germline, CDR1 KGHDR and CDR2 SFDVKD. J gave up 5 bases and V 0 bases, and 4 bases lay outside the gene matches. Written as DNA, the CDR3 is TGTGCCACCAGTGATTTGCTAGCGGGAGCCAAAGATACGCAGTATTTT. It is translated as CATSDLLAGAKDTQYF.

On this clonotype: This is likely a read error, given that the CDR3 carries no conserved phenylalanine or tryptophan at its end. V usage is TRBV5-1 and J usage is TRBJ2-6; D not resolved. In germline, CDR1 is SGHRS, CDR2 YFSETQ. The CDR3 consists of 18 residues. V lost 4 bases, J lost 0 bases, and 17 bases lay in between. The CDR3 DNA is TGCGCCAGCAGCCCCTGGGGAACCACCAACTCTGGGGCCAACGTCCTGACTCTC. This encodes CASSPWGTTNSGANVLTL.

The V gene is TRBV7-9, the J gene TRBJ1-1, with a tentative D call TRBD1 (5 bases). Deletions cut 4 bases from V and 0 bases from J, with 15 bases between. In germline, CDR1 is SEHNR, CDR2 FQNEAQ (reference sequence). The CDR3 is 16 residues long. The CDR3 is CASSSQVGAMNTEAFF. The CDR3 DNA follows: TGTGCCAGCAGCTCACAAGTTGGGGCAATGAACACTGAAGCTTTCTTT.

This clonotype showed up just a few times. The chain employs TRBV6-5 and TRBJ1-1; D is unresolved. The germline CDR1 and CDR2 sequences are MNHEY and SVGAGI. This CDR3 spans 15 amino acids. V was cut by 0 bases and J by 1 base, with 9 bases left in between. The CDR3 loop is CASSYSTAANTEAFF. The CDR3 bases are TGTGCCAGCAGTTACTCGACGGCTGCGAACACTGAAGCTTTCTTT.

This chain connects TRBV7-2 to TRBJ2-1; TRBD2 matches at 8 bases. V was pared by 0 bases and J by 4 bases, with 8 bases of the junction left unmatched. The CDR3 runs to 17 residues. The germline V gene has CDR1 SGHTA and CDR2 FQGNSA. Here the CDR3 reads CASSLALPGGRYNEQFF. In DNA form, the CDR3 reads TGTGCCAGCAGCTTAGCGCTTCCGGGGGGGCGGTACAATGAGCAGTTCTTC.

This clonotype was observed at least ten times. V is TRBV28 and J is TRBJ2-7; tentative D call: TRBD2 (6 bases). This CDR3 has 13 residues. Germline V lookup: CDR1 MDHEN, CDR2 SYDVKM. Trimming left V 11 bases short and J 6 bases short, with 20 bases between. This chain's CDR3 is CAWSGVGVSEQYF. As DNA, the CDR3 is TGTGCCTGGTCGGGAGTCGGGGTAAGCGAGCAGTACTTC.